This T cell receptor (beta chain) originates from a study of glioma-infiltrating T cells after dendritic cell vaccination. Study context: The vaccine used monocyte-derived dendritic cells pulsed overnight with autologous tumor lysate.

The germline gives CDR1 GTSNPN, CDR2 SVGIG (reference sequence). Trimming removed 4 bases from V and 4 bases from J; junction bases left unmatched: 8. The CDR3 extends over 14 amino acids. This sample's time point: after dendritic cell vaccination, including at tumor progression/relapse. Up to about 2 ug genomic DNA was used for TCRB CDR3 amplification. Profiled with immunoSEQ multiplex PCR; TCRdb holds only in-frame clones, not every one. The profile shows approximately 99,000 clones, approximately 80% of them singletons. This specimen consisted of blood, obtained after dendritic cell vaccination. The chain joins TRBV30 to TRBJ1-1; 8 bases align to TRBD1. The TCR comes from a human donor with glioblastoma. This CDR3 reads CAWNAGGWGTEAFF. Here the CDR3 DNA reads TGTGCCTGGAACGCAGGGGGCTGGGGCACTGAAGCTTTCTTT.